A single sample gave rise to the 21 T cell receptor beta chains below, sequenced in a study of OX40 agonist ivuxolimab in advanced cancers. The table came from immunoSEQ multiplex PCR; TCRdb's copy has only in-frame clones and leaves some out. The sample carries 45,000 to 50,000 clones, 80% to 90% recorded once. This specimen was CD4+ or CD8+ T cells sorted from blood, taken in a trial of the OX40 agonist ivuxolimab. These receptors originate from an adult with an advanced solid tumor such as melanoma, head and neck, liver or kidney cancer.

The rearrangement links TRBV7-9 to TRBJ2-7, with TRBD1 as a possible D gene (6 bases). Germline V gene lookup returns CDR1 SEHNR and CDR2 FQNEAQ (reference sequence). There are 13 residues in the CDR3. V was trimmed by 1 base and J by 8 bases, leaving 12 bases between them. The CDR3 bases are TGTGCCAGCAGCTTAGGGGACATTTACAAGCAGTACTTC. Residues: CASSLGDIYKQYF.

This rearrangement joins TRBV27 to TRBJ2-7; TRBD1 matches 9 bases. The length of the CDR3 is 15 residues. The ends lost 2 bases at V and 2 bases at J; junction bases unmatched: 4. From germline, CDR1 is MNHEY and CDR2 SMNVEV (reference sequence). The CDR3 loop is CASSLGTGSAYEQYF. Written as DNA, the CDR3 is TGTGCCAGCAGTTTAGGGACAGGGAGTGCCTACGAGCAGTACTTC.

J is TRBJ2-7 and V is TRBV5-8, with 10 bases identical to TRBD2. The CDR3 runs 15 residues. Trimming cost V 4 bases and J 7 bases; bases outside gene matches: 11. CDR1 is SGHTS, CDR2 YDEGEE, per germline. Written as DNA, the CDR3 is TGTGCCAGCAGCGCGTGGACTAGCGGCTCTGGGGAGCAGTACTTC. Amino acid sequence: CASSAWTSGSGEQYF.

This chain connects TRBV5-4 to TRBJ1-2; 9 nucleotides agree with TRBD1. Germline CDR1 and CDR2: SGHNT and YYREEE (reference sequence). The V segment lost 4 bases and the J segment 4 bases; nucleotides outside the gene matches: 17. This CDR3 spans 18 amino acids. The CDR3 is CASSTVEGDRVGSYGYTF. CDR3 coding DNA: TGTGCCAGCAGCACCGTTGAGGGGGACAGGGTCGGTAGCTATGGCTACACCTTC. The full variable domain, in which reference TRBV5-4 and TRBJ1-2 provide the parts outside the CDR3, is ETGVTQSPTHLIKTRGQQVTLRCSSQSGHNTVSWYQQALGQGPQFIFQYYREEENGRGNFPPRFSGLQFPNYSSELNVNALELDDSALYLCASSTVEGDRVGSYGYTFGSGTRLTVV.

J is TRBJ2-3 and V is TRBV7-9; D might be TRBD1 (6 bases). Germline V gene sequence: CDR1 SEHNR, CDR2 FQNEAQ (reference sequence). Trimming removed 4 bases from V and 4 bases from J, with 6 bases in between. The CDR3 consists of 12 residues. For the CDR3, the DNA is TGTGCCAGCAGCTCAGGGGCAGATACGCAGTATTTT. This sequence encodes CASSSGADTQYF.

The table lists this clone with a few counts. This chain joins TRBV2 and TRBJ2-7; D ambiguous. The germline V and J ends were trimmed by 10 bases and 0 bases, with 7 bases remaining between them. This CDR3 is 11 amino acids long. Germline-derived CDR1 and CDR2 are SNHLY and FYNNEI. CDR3 loop: CATGFSYEQYF. Written as DNA, the CDR3 is TGTGCCACGGGTTTCTCCTACGAGCAGTACTTC.

The chain has TRBV27 and TRBJ2-1; 11 bases agree with TRBD2. After removal of 3 bases from V and 4 bases from J, the junction contained 8 bases not matched to a gene. This CDR3 spans 17 amino acids. The germline gives CDR1 MNHEY, CDR2 SMNVEV (reference sequence). This chain's CDR3 is CASSFSLAGVLYNEQFF. CDR3 nucleotide sequence: TGTGCCAGCAGTTTCTCACTAGCGGGAGTTCTATACAATGAGCAGTTCTTC.

V usage is TRBV11-3 and J usage is TRBJ2-1; possibly TRBD2 for D (5 bases). The CDR3 has 15 residues. Trimming cost V 4 bases and J 2 bases, with 12 bases left between them. CDR1 is SGHNT and CDR2 is YENEEA in the germline V gene. CDR3 amino acids: CASSSADEAYNEQFF. Here the CDR3 DNA reads TGTGCCAGCAGCTCAGCGGACGAGGCCTACAATGAGCAGTTCTTC.

This chain connects TRBV1 to TRBJ2-3; no check of the table's D call, TRBD1, against the DNA was made. TRBV1 is tagged as a pseudogene. The CDR3 has 16 residues. The CDR3 DNA is TGCACCAGCAGCCAAGATCCCAGGGGGCGAACAGATACGCAGTATTTT. Its protein is CTSSQDPRGRTDTQYF.

The count of this clone is one. The V gene is TRBV5-1, the J gene TRBJ1-6, with 8 bases identical to TRBD1. Per germline, CDR1 SGHRS and CDR2 YFSETQ. The trim removed 5 bases at V and 3 bases at J, leaving 10 bases unmatched. The CDR3 loop spans 17 amino acids. The CDR3 DNA reads as TGCGCCAGCAGTGAGGGACAGGCGCTCCTCTATAATTCACCCCTCCACTTT. Translating gives CASSEGQALLYNSPLHF.

This clone came up once. The J gene is TRBJ1-1, the V gene TRBV30, with D unresolved. In germline, CDR1 is GTSNPN, CDR2 SVGIG (reference sequence). This CDR3 has 13 amino acids. Trimming took off 2 bases at V and 8 bases at J, with 15 bases between the two ends. For the CDR3, the DNA is TGTGCCTGGAGTTATAGCCTTGGGAACGAAGCTTTCTTT. It encodes CAWSYSLGNEAFF.

This clone was detected a few times. This chain joins TRBV4-1 and TRBJ1-1; D not resolved. Germline-derived CDR1 and CDR2 are MGHRA and YSYEKL. The CDR3 is 13 amino acids. V lost 4 bases, J lost 4 bases, and 10 bases lay in between. CDR3 nucleotides: TGCGCCAGCAGCCCAAAAAGGAGCACTGAAGCTTTCTTT. This encodes CASSPKRSTEAFF.

This chain connects TRBV7-9 to TRBJ2-3, with 8 positions matching TRBD2. The J segment lost 3 bases and the V segment lost 5 bases, leaving 4 bases of the junction unmatched. Germline V gene data show CDR1 as SEHNR and CDR2 as FQNEAQ (reference sequence). The CDR3 spans 14 residues. Written as DNA, the CDR3 is TGTGCCAGCAGCCCCAGCGGGAGAACAGATACGCAGTATTTT. Translated, it gives CASSPSGRTDTQYF.

The chain links TRBV9 to TRBJ2-1, with 8 bases lining up with TRBD2. The CDR3 is made up of 15 amino acids. Per the germline V gene, CDR1 is SGDLS and CDR2 is YYNGEE. Trimming took 0 bases from V and 6 from J; bases not matched to a gene: 5. CDR3 DNA: TGTGCCAGCAGCGTAGAGGGGACTAGTCCCAATGAGCAGTTCTTC. This encodes CASSVEGTSPNEQFF.

The V call is TRBV14, the J call TRBJ2-1; TRBD2 aligns across 9 bases. The CDR3 contains 15 residues. Germline loops: CDR1 SGHDN, CDR2 FVKESK. Trimming cost V 4 bases and J 9 bases; bases outside gene matches: 10. DNA for the CDR3: TGTGCCAGCAGCCGCGGGGGGGCCCTACAATTTGAGCAGTTCTTC. This translates into CASSRGGALQFEQFF.

This chain links TRBV5-4 with TRBJ2-7; 12 positions match TRBD1. The germline gives CDR1 SGHNT, CDR2 YYREEE (reference sequence). CDR3 length: 20 residues. J was trimmed by 0 bases and V by 7 bases; bases with no gene match: 20. CDR3 region: CASRHLTGTGGEGSSYEQYF. The CDR3 DNA follows: TGTGCCAGCCGACACCTCACCGGGACAGGGGGCGAAGGAAGCTCCTACGAGCAGTACTTC.

The J gene is TRBJ1-1, the V gene TRBV10-3; D gene ambiguous. CDR3 size: 14 residues. Germline values: CDR1 ENHRY, CDR2 SYGVKD. Trimming took off 6 bases at V and 4 bases at J, with 15 bases between the two ends. The CDR3 is CAISRTAAGTEAFF. CDR3 bases: TGTGCCATCAGCAGGACGGCGGCGGGCACTGAAGCTTTCTTT.

The J gene is TRBJ2-1, the V gene TRBV27; D possibly corresponds to TRBD1 (5 bases). Per the germline V gene, CDR1 is MNHEY and CDR2 is SMNVEV (reference sequence). The CDR3 is 16 residues long. Trimming cost V 1 base and J 0 bases, with 10 bases left between them. The CDR3 region is CASSLLGASSYNEQFF. The CDR3 nucleotides read TGTGCCAGCAGTTTATTAGGGGCAAGCTCCTACAATGAGCAGTTCTTC.

This rearrangement joins TRBV12-2 to TRBJ1-3. TRBV12-2 is designated a pseudogene. The CDR3 length is 15 residues. CDR3 residues: CASRLARYIGNTIYF. In DNA form, the CDR3 reads TGTGCAAGTCGCTTAGCGAGGTACATTGGAAACACCATATATTTT.

J is TRBJ2-2 and V is TRBV4-1, with D possibly being TRBD2 (6 bases). This CDR3 is 19 amino acids long. Per germline, CDR1 MGHRA and CDR2 YSYEKL. With 0 bases removed from V and 1 base from J, the gap between germline ends came to 18 bases. CDR3: CASSQDFYSSGLNTGELFF. The CDR3 coding sequence is TGCGCCAGCAGCCAAGATTTTTATAGTAGCGGACTGAACACCGGGGAGCTGTTTTTT.

The chain employs TRBV5-8 and TRBJ1-2, with D hard to call. CDR1 is SGHTS, CDR2 YDEGEE, per germline. The CDR3 has 13 amino acids. Trimming took off 3 bases at V and 1 base at J, with 7 bases between the two ends. CDR3 coding DNA: TGTGCCAGCAGCTCAGCATATAACTATGGCTACACCTTC. This encodes CASSSAYNYGYTF. Full variable domain (remainder filled in from reference TRBV5-8 and TRBJ1-2): EAGVTQSPTHLIKTRGQQATLRCSPISGHTSVYWYQQALGLGLQFLLWYDEGEERNRGNFPPRFSGRQFPNYSSELNVNALELEDSALYLCASSSAYNYGYTFGSGTRLTVV.